The rows below give T cell receptor beta chains drawn from one sample of a study of blood T cell repertoires in COVID-19. The data were produced by immunoSEQ multiplex PCR, yet TCRdb's version contains in-frame clones alone and is incomplete. Of about 280,000 clones listed, over 75% are singletons. Source material: peripheral blood. The receptors originated from a man between 18 and 29 years old with active or convalescent COVID-19. Each CDR3 is given with its conserved first and last residue. The order of the fields is V gene, D gene, J gene, CDR3 protein. A D gene is named only where the DNA matches it firmly.

TRBV4-1	-	TRBJ1-2	CASSQSSAVTGLYGYTF
TRBV11-2	TRBD1	TRBJ1-2	CASSTMGQGTYTF
TRBV2	TRBD1	TRBJ2-7	CASTPGQGINEQYF
TRBV15	TRBD1	TRBJ1-1	CATSRDVLAGGNTEAFF
TRBV3-1/TRBV3-2	-	TRBJ2-6	CASSFPSQSGANVLTF
TRBV5-1	TRBD1	TRBJ1-5	CASSPDRIDQPQHF
TRBV28	TRBD1	TRBJ2-5	CASSLGTGGLHQETQYF
TRBV7-8	-	TRBJ2-7	CASSLKSATFTSYEQYF
TRBV9	-	TRBJ1-5	CASSVDGAGQPQHF
TRBV7-2	TRBD2	TRBJ2-3	CASLLGVLAGGSSTDTQYF
TRBV10-3	TRBD1	TRBJ1-6	CAISGTANSPLHF
TRBV18	-	TRBJ2-6	CASSPQSGANVLTF
TRBV25-1	-	TRBJ1-3	CASSDPPHRDPGNTIYF
TRBV11-2	-	TRBJ1-5	CASSLGAGNQPQHF
TRBV6-6	-	TRBJ2-7	CASTQDREDYEQYF
TRBV11-2	TRBD1	TRBJ2-7	CASSPPRGPYEQYF
TRBV5-4	-	TRBJ1-5	CASSLGSGVNQPQHF
TRBV7-2	-	TRBJ1-2	CASSLLFQKVNYGYTF
TRBV12-3/TRBV12-4	-	TRBJ2-7	CASSLAGSYEQYF
TRBV19	TRBD1	TRBJ2-7	CASSKGQGTAVFYEQYF
TRBV13	-	TRBJ1-2	CASKQDTYNGYTF
TRBV25-1	TRBD1	TRBJ1-2	CASSERIGTANYGYTF
TRBV6-6	TRBD2	TRBJ2-5	CASRASGGAGETQYF
TRBV19	-	TRBJ2-7	CASSLRQASYEQYF
TRBV13	TRBD1	TRBJ2-7	CASSLGGQVSYEQYF
TRBV2	TRBD1	TRBJ2-3	CASSGSGQGLPTDTQYF